The 29 T cell receptor beta chains presented below share a single source sample, sequenced in a study of T cell clonality in common variable immunodeficiency. Study outcomes and limitations: In common variable immunodeficiency, TCR beta chains reportedly carried fewer deletions and N-nucleotide insertions.

Some clones are missing from TCRdb's copy, which holds only in-frame ones; the method was immunoSEQ multiplex PCR. Reported are tens of thousands of clones, none seen only once; the ten largest carry 6.1%. Antigens of these TCRs are unknown. Material for sequencing was peripheral blood mononuclear cells. All receptors come from a human donor with common variable immunodeficiency.

This clone was detected many times. The read stops 3 residues short of the end of the CDR3; the missing end is completed from the germline J gene. The chain has TRBV19 and TRBJ1-2; maybe TRBD1 (5 bases). V was trimmed by 9 bases and J by 6 bases, leaving 17 bases between them. This CDR3 comprises 13 residues. From germline, CDR1 is LNHDA and CDR2 SQIVND (reference sequence). The CDR3 sequence: CASKAVPGDGYTF. CDR3 DNA, as far as it was read: TGTGCCAGCAAGGCCGTTCCGGGGGATGGC.

This clone was seen at least ten times. The observed sequence ends 3 residues before the CDR3 terminus, with the missing tail filled in from the germline J gene. The chain uses TRBV5-1 and TRBJ1-1, with no clear D. This CDR3 comprises 14 residues. V shed 0 bases and J shed 2 bases, with 8 bases lying between them. Germline CDR1 reads SGHRS; CDR2 reads YFSETQ. The sequenced part of the CDR3 DNA is TGCGCCAGCAGCTTGGCACAGACCAACACTGAA. It is translated as CASSLAQTNTE. The entire CDR3 sequence reads CASSLAQTNTEAFF.

Of note for this clone: The read terminates 3 residues before the CDR3 end, so the remaining end is supplied by the germline J gene. This chain joins TRBV11-3 and TRBJ1-2, with D perhaps TRBD1 (6 bases). Looked up from germline, CDR1 is SGHNT and CDR2 is YENEEA. The V end lost 8 bases, the J end lost 7 bases, and 17 bases lay between the germline ends. This CDR3 has 13 residues. CDR3 bases read: TGTGCCAGCCCCCCAGCAGGGGTCTGTGGC. It translates to CASPPAGVCG. From start to end, the CDR3 is CASPPAGVCGYTF. Drawing the rest from reference TRBV11-3 and TRBJ1-2, the complete variable domain is EAGVVQSPRYKIIEKKQPVAFWCNPISGHNTLYWYLQNLGQGPELLIRYENEEAVDDSQLPKDRFSAERLKGVDSTLKIQPAELGDSAVYLCASPPAGVCGYTFGSGTRLTVV.

This clone was counted between two and nine times. The CDR3 is cut off 3 residues early in the read; its end comes from the germline J gene. The chain has TRBV30 and TRBJ2-3; 9 bases match TRBD1. Per the germline V gene, CDR1 is GTSNPN and CDR2 is SVGIG (reference sequence). The CDR3 length is 17 residues. Trimming removed 0 bases from V and 3 bases from J; junction bases left unmatched: 10. The sequenced CDR3 bases are TGTGCCTGGAGTGTACCCGGGACAGGGAGAGGAACAGATACG. It codes for CAWSVPGTGRGTDT. Given in full, the CDR3 is CAWSVPGTGRGTDTQYF.

This clone has just a few counts. The read ends 3 residues before the CDR3 terminus; that terminus is restored from the germline J gene. The J gene is TRBJ2-1, the V gene TRBV30; 10 nucleotides agree with TRBD1. Germline V gene sequence: CDR1 GTSNPN, CDR2 SVGIG (reference sequence). V trimming: 1 base; J trimming: 5 bases; junction bases outside the gene matches: 8. This CDR3 is 16 amino acids long. The covered CDR3 bases are TGTGCCTGGAGTGGAAAGGGACAGGGGTCCAACAATGAG. It is translated as CAWSGKGQGSNNE. The entire CDR3 reads CAWSGKGQGSNNEQFF.

Points on this clone: The read falls 3 residues short of the CDR3 end, and the missing part is taken from the germline J gene. The V gene is TRBV30, the J gene TRBJ1-1, with D unresolved. This CDR3 is built from 13 residues. Germline V gives CDR1 GTSNPN, CDR2 SVGIG (reference sequence). V lost 1 base and J lost 0, with 6 bases in between. The covered CDR3 bases are TGTGCCTGGAGTGCGAGCGTGAACACTGAA. Translated: CAWSASVNTE. The CDR3, in full, reads CAWSASVNTEAFF.

This clone was recorded at least ten times. The read terminates 3 residues ahead of where the CDR3 ends, so the germline J gene completes it. This rearrangement joins TRBV6-1 to TRBJ1-2; maybe TRBD1 (6 bases). The CDR3 is made up of 14 amino acids. Germline loops: CDR1 MNHNS, CDR2 SASEGT. Incomplete CDR3 DNA: TGTGCCAGCAGTGAGCACAGGGAGGGTAACTAC. Translated: CASSEHREGNY. In full, the CDR3 reads CASSEHREGNYYTF.

This clone was recorded at least ten times. The missing CDR3 end, 3 residues past where the read stops, is filled in from the germline J gene. The chain links TRBV29-1 to TRBJ2-2; possibly TRBD1 for D (6 bases). CDR1 SQVTM and CDR2 ANQGSEA come from the germline V gene. V lost 6 bases to trimming and J lost 0 bases, with 11 bases between them. The CDR3 covers 14 residues. Incomplete CDR3 DNA: TGCAGCGTAAGACAGGATTCGAACACCGGGGAG. Amino acids: CSVRQDSNTGE. The whole CDR3 sequence is CSVRQDSNTGELFF.

Points on this clone: The CDR3 end is not reached by the read, which stops 3 residues before it; the germline J gene fills it in. The V call is TRBV7-3, the J call TRBJ1-1, with 9 nucleotides matching TRBD1. The CDR3 has 16 residues. J was trimmed by 0 bases and V by 2 bases; bases with no gene match: 4. Germline CDR1 is SGHTA and CDR2 is FQGTGA. The CDR3 protein is CASSLPRDRVNTEAFF. The covered CDR3 bases are TGTGCCAGCAGCTTACCCAGGGACAGGGTGAACACTGAA.

This clone was counted ten times or more. The DNA ends 3 residues before the CDR3 does, and the rest of the CDR3 is filled in from the germline J gene. The rearrangement uses TRBV2 and TRBJ2-1, with TRBD1 matching 11 bases. The J segment lost 9 bases and the V segment lost 5 bases, leaving 6 bases of the junction unmatched. The CDR3 is 14 amino acids. Germline V CDR1 and CDR2: SNHLY, FYNNEI. The CDR3 loop reads CASSTPDRGLEQFF. CDR3 DNA, as far as it was read: TGTGCCAGCAGTACCCCGGACAGGGGGCTTGAG.

This clone has only a few counts. The read gets to within 3 residues of the CDR3 end, and the germline J gene fills in the rest. The chain links TRBV11-2 to TRBJ2-1; D is unclear. Germline loops: CDR1 SGHAT, CDR2 FQNNGV. The CDR3 runs to 12 residues. V was cut by 2 bases and J by 8 bases, with 7 bases left in between. The chain's CDR3 is CASSLLVDEQFF. Incomplete CDR3 DNA: TGTGCCAGCAGCTTATTAGTAGATGAG.

This clone was counted only a few times. The read ends 3 residues shy of where the CDR3 ends; the end is completed using the germline J gene. The chain joins TRBV2 to TRBJ1-2; D is undetermined. Per the germline V gene, CDR1 is SNHLY and CDR2 is FYNNEI. With 8 bases removed from V and 1 base from J, the gap between germline ends came to 8 bases. The CDR3 contains 12 residues. The sequenced part of the CDR3 DNA is TGTGCCAGCCGAGACTATAACTATGGC. It yields the protein CASRDYNYG. The full CDR3 is CASRDYNYGYTF.

As regards this clone: The read terminates 3 residues before the CDR3 end, so the remaining end is supplied by the germline J gene. The V call is TRBV6-1, the J call TRBJ2-7, with a tentative D call TRBD2 (5 bases). Germline CDR1 and CDR2: MNHNS and SASEGT. The CDR3 totals 15 residues. V lost 0 bases and J 4 bases, leaving 13 bases between the germline ends. Incomplete CDR3 DNA: TGTGCCAGCAGTGAAGCACCGGGGATCCAGTACGAG. Translated, it gives CASSEAPGIQYE. The full CDR3 sequence reads CASSEAPGIQYEQYF.

With respect to this clone: The junction and the germline gene differ at one end; a read error may be behind it. CDR3 residues: CASRNREGGKQPQHF. The covered CDR3 bases are TGTGCCAGCAGAAACAGGGAAGGGGGCAAGCAGCCC. This sequence joins TRBV2 and TRBJ1-5; 7 bases are a match to TRBD1. Sequencing ends 3 residues short of the CDR3 end; the germline J gene provides the rest. Per germline, CDR1 SNHLY and CDR2 FYNNEI. The CDR3 extends over 15 amino acids.

Note on this clone: The sequenced fragment ends 3 residues before the CDR3 boundary, so the rest is inferred from the germline J gene. V and J are TRBV2 and TRBJ2-7; the match to TRBD2 covers 9 bases. The length of the CDR3 is 16 residues. Losses at the gene ends were 2 bases for V and 2 bases for J; bases not matched to a gene: 7. Looked up from germline, CDR1 is SNHLY and CDR2 is FYNNEI. Partial CDR3 DNA: TGTGCCAGCAGTGAATGGGGCCTAGCGGGGACCTACGAG. This encodes CASSEWGLAGTYE. The whole CDR3 sequence is CASSEWGLAGTYEQYF.

This clone occurred many times. The sequenced fragment ends 3 residues before the CDR3 boundary, so the rest is inferred from the germline J gene. This chain connects TRBV7-3 to TRBJ2-3; D perhaps matches TRBD2 (5 bases). With 5 bases removed from V and 5 bases from J, the gap between germline ends came to 17 bases. The V gene's germline CDR1 is SGHTA and CDR2 FQGTGA. There are 15 residues in the CDR3. CDR3 residues: CASSPRGLREDTQYF. The covered CDR3 bases are TGTGCCAGCAGCCCCCGCGGGTTACGGGAAGATACG.

Details on this clone: The read ends 3 residues shy of where the CDR3 ends; the end is completed using the germline J gene. This rearrangement joins TRBV6-1 to TRBJ1-3; a possible D gene is TRBD1 (5 bases). The CDR3 runs 15 residues. V lost 2 bases and J 0 bases, leaving 8 bases between the germline ends. Germline CDR1 and CDR2: MNHNS and SASEGT. The CDR3 bases that were read are TGTGCCAGCAGTGAACCGGGGGTCTCTGGAAACACC. Translated: CASSEPGVSGNT. The full CDR3 is CASSEPGVSGNTIYF.

This clone was detected a few times. The CDR3 loop is CASSPVGQLSNQPQHF. The DNA read from the CDR3 is TGTGCCAGCTCCCCGGTCGGACAACTTAGCAATCAGCCC. The genes are TRBV18 and TRBJ1-5; D is perhaps TRBD1 (5 bases). The read gets to within 3 residues of the CDR3 end, and the germline J gene fills in the rest. Germline V gene sequence: CDR1 KGHSH, CDR2 LQKENI. The V and J ends lost 6 bases and 0 bases respectively, with 15 bases between them. The CDR3 sequence is 16 residues long.

With regard to this clone: The read terminates 3 residues ahead of where the CDR3 ends, so the germline J gene completes it. V is TRBV5-1 and J is TRBJ2-1, with TRBD2 identical over 8 bases. V shed 4 bases and J 8 bases; nucleotides not matched to a gene: 11. This CDR3 contains 15 residues. Germline V gene lookup returns CDR1 SGHRS and CDR2 YFSETQ. Incomplete CDR3 DNA: TGCGCCAGCAGCCCGTCTGCCGGGGGGGTCCATGAG. It specifies CASSPSAGGVHE. The full CDR3 reads CASSPSAGGVHEQFF.

This clone was recorded a few times. The DNA ends 3 residues before the CDR3 does, and the rest of the CDR3 is filled in from the germline J gene. J is TRBJ2-2 and V is TRBV2, with D tentatively TRBD2 (7 bases). The CDR3 runs 15 residues. Germline-derived CDR1 and CDR2 are SNHLY and FYNNEI. Trimming cost V 5 bases and J 7 bases, with 17 bases left between them. CDR3 bases read: TGTGCCAGCAGTCGGGGGGCGGCCCATGTCGGGGAG. Residues: CASSRGAAHVGE. The complete CDR3 reads CASSRGAAHVGELFF.

Comments on this clone: The read ends 3 residues early relative to the CDR3; the germline J gene fills the gap. The gene calls are TRBV30 and TRBJ2-3, with D possibly matching TRBD2 (6 bases). Germline loops: CDR1 GTSNPN, CDR2 SVGIG (reference sequence). V was trimmed by 0 bases and J by 6 bases, leaving 16 bases between them. The CDR3 runs to 15 residues. The CDR3 region is CAWSVKAGGRDTQYF. The CDR3 DNA, read in part, is TGTGCCTGGAGTGTAAAAGCGGGCGGTCGGGATACG.

This clone was detected only a few times. The read ends 3 residues early relative to the CDR3; the germline J gene fills the gap. V gene TRBV7-9 combines with J gene TRBJ1-1; the D gene is possibly TRBD1 (6 bases). V dropped 4 bases and J dropped 5 bases, with 17 bases sitting between them. Germline CDR1 SEHNR, CDR2 FQNEAQ (reference sequence). The CDR3 runs 15 residues. The sequenced CDR3 bases are TGTGCCAGCAGCTCTCCTACAGGGACTAGAACTGAA. It yields the protein CASSSPTGTRTE. The complete CDR3 reads CASSSPTGTRTEAFF.

In regard to this clone: The read comes to an end 3 residues before the CDR3 does, leaving the germline J gene to fill in the end. The gene calls are TRBV18 and TRBJ2-5; 8 bases fit TRBD1. The CDR3 covers 14 residues. V dropped 2 bases and J dropped 1; count of bases not matched to a gene: 0. CDR1 and CDR2 from the germline V gene are KGHSH and LQKENI. The DNA read from the CDR3 is TGTGCCAGCTCACCAGACAGGGGCCAAGAGACC. It specifies CASSPDRGQET. The full CDR3 protein reads CASSPDRGQETQYF.

This clone has at least ten counts. The missing CDR3 end, 3 residues past where the read stops, is filled in from the germline J gene. The chain combines TRBV27 with TRBJ1-2; 8 positions agree with TRBD1. CDR3 length: 15 amino acids. The J segment lost 0 bases and the V segment lost 5 bases, leaving 5 bases of the junction unmatched. Germline CDR1 MNHEY, CDR2 SMNVEV (reference sequence). CDR3 bases read: TGTGCCAGCAGTCACGGGACAGGATCTAACTATGGC. It is translated as CASSHGTGSNYG. The CDR3, in full, reads CASSHGTGSNYGYTF.

Sample share makes this clone medium-sized. The CDR3 end lies 3 residues beyond the end of the read and is filled in from the germline J gene. The same CDR3 also results from other DNA sequences found in this sample. The J gene is TRBJ2-3, the V gene TRBV20-1, with D perhaps matching TRBD1 (6 bases). Germline V gives CDR1 DFQATT, CDR2 SNEGSKA (reference sequence). V was shortened by 4 bases and J by 1 base, with 15 bases between the two germline ends. This CDR3 is built from 15 residues. The CDR3 DNA, read in part, is TGCAGTGCTATTCCTCCGGGACAACGCACAGATACG. Translating it yields CSAIPPGQRTDT. The entire CDR3 protein reads CSAIPPGQRTDTQYF.

About this clone: The read finishes 3 residues shy of the CDR3 end, and the germline J gene is used to complete it. V gene TRBV19 combines with J gene TRBJ2-7; no clear D gene. In germline, CDR1 is LNHDA, CDR2 SQIVND (reference sequence). Trimming removed 2 bases at V and 4 bases at J, with 12 bases between. CDR3 size: 14 residues. The CDR3 sequence: CASSITGGDYEQYF. The part of the CDR3 DNA that was read is TGTGCCAGTAGTATAACTGGCGGAGATTACGAG.

Ten or more counts support this clone. With the read ending 3 residues before the CDR3 end, the germline J gene is used to fill in that end. The genes are TRBV2 and TRBJ1-5; D is undetermined. The V gene's germline CDR1 is SNHLY and CDR2 FYNNEI. V shed 2 bases and J shed 4 bases, with 6 bases lying between them. CDR3 length: 13 residues. CDR3 sequence: CASSERPNQPQHF. The covered CDR3 bases are TGTGCCAGCAGTGAAAGGCCTAATCAGCCC.

This clone was counted many times. The CDR3 end falls 3 residues outside the read, so it is completed with the germline J gene. J is TRBJ2-7 and V is TRBV5-1, with TRBD1 as a possible D gene (6 bases). The CDR3 is made up of 16 amino acids. V was pared by 0 bases and J by 3 bases, with 16 bases between. Per the germline V gene, CDR1 is SGHRS and CDR2 is YFSETQ. CDR3 DNA (partial): TGCGCCAGCAGCTTGGGAGGGGGTAGTAGGGGCTACGAG. It specifies CASSLGGGSRGYE. The whole CDR3 protein is CASSLGGGSRGYEQYF.

This clone was seen many times. The CDR3 end is not reached by the read, which stops 3 residues before it; the germline J gene fills it in. The V and J genes are TRBV19 and TRBJ2-5; D ambiguous. The ends were cut back, 5 bases at V and 5 bases at J, with 6 bases in the middle. Looked up from germline, CDR1 is LNHDA and CDR2 is SQIVND (reference sequence). The CDR3 sequence is 11 residues long. The CDR3 loop reads CASSAGETQYF. CDR3 DNA, as far as it was read: TGTGCCAGTAGTGCCGGGGAGACC.